This T cell receptor beta chain was identified during a study of cytomegalovirus exposure and HLA in healthy donors. Study outcomes and limitations: The study flagged fewer than 200 TCR beta chains as cytomegalovirus-associated. There were a few CMV-associated chains whose specificity for CMV antigens was confirmed in vitro.

Concerning this clone itself: The antigen is unknown.

The CDR3 spans 15 residues. Germline V gives CDR1 SEHNR, CDR2 FQNEAQ (reference sequence). V was shortened by 4 bases and J by 2 bases, with 14 bases between the two germline ends. Clones were read by immunoSEQ multiplex PCR, and TCRdb kept only the in-frame ones, dropping some. Among approximately 280,000 clones, 65% to 90% were seen once, and the ten largest hold roughly 1%. The chain has TRBV7-9 and TRBJ1-2, with D perhaps TRBD1 (6 bases). Sequencing input: PBMCs. The TCR originated in a woman in her late teens or twenties in good health and CMV-seronegative. Here the CDR3 reads CASSSGHTGNYGYTF. CDR3 coding DNA: TGTGCCAGCAGCTCCGGACACACAGGGAACTATGGCTACACCTTC.